This entry describes one T cell receptor (beta chain). This clonotype was seen ten or more times. Its antigen target is currently unknown. Within one base of it there is no much larger clone, and no base qualities were kept. This record belongs to a study of glioma-infiltrating T cells (dated by TCRdb to the mid-2010s). Study-wide context: Sequencing of TCR alpha- and beta-chain repertoires was performed on glioma tissue, on non-neoplastic brain tissue, and on matched peripheral blood mononuclear cells. To measure divergence between tissue and blood T-cell populations, each tissue-infiltrating repertoire was compared with the peripheral blood repertoire of the same patient. The paired cohort was made up of three low-grade glioma patients, about 8 primary glioblastoma patients and three non-glioma patients who contributed non-neoplastic brain tissue. General study outcomes and caveats: VJ-independent divergence between tissue and blood was below expectation in non-neoplastic patients but above expectation in all gliomas, especially low-grade gliomas. The group comparisons were based on small numbers of patients: three non-neoplastic, three low-grade glioma and seven to nine glioblastoma patients. Only a very small number of CDR3 sequences turned up in both tissue and blood, a result put down to high CDR3 diversity combined with limited sampling.

Per the germline V gene, SGHTA is the CDR1 and FQGNSA is the CDR2. V is shortened by 6 bases, J by 0 bases, and the region joining them spans 16 bases. The cysteine opens and the phenylalanine closes a CDR3 of 16 amino acids. Just the 48-base CDR3 DNA is kept, in frame starting at base 1. TCR alpha and beta CDR3 regions were amplified with the iRepertoire nested amplicon-rescue multiplex PCR (arm-PCR) platform from RNA. The input for one-step reverse transcription and amplification was roughly 85-400 ng of tissue mRNA or PBMC total RNA. Following bead purification, Illumina adapters were added by a secondary multiplex PCR, and libraries between 200 and 400 bp were gel-purified. Demultiplexing relied on internal 6-nucleotide barcodes carried by the libraries. The libraries were sequenced on an Illumina MiSeq using 2x220 or 2x250 nucleotide paired-end reads. The authors processed their data as follows. Paired reads were merged using FLASH 1.2.11 and aligned with BWA-MEM to the GRCh37 human genome, and TRA and TRB reads were then extracted. V and J assignment used an IMGT-derived reference of cassette sequences and CDR3 motifs that included pseudogenes. Reads were translated in three frames, and productive CDR3s were defined as those with a C...FGXG motif and no stop codons. Unique combinations of V-J cassette pair and CDR3 amino acid sequence were defined as clonotypes. Reads were filtered by Hamming distance, with the threshold set by the sequence error rate of each sample in mapped regions. TCRdb trimmed the raw reads at Q25, called clones with MiXCR and kept productive beta chains. Each entry merges the rows of one CDR3 protein and shows their most common DNA and genes. These V and J calls are TCRdb output, not the study's own analysis. The sample table contains around 190,000 distinct CDR3 sequences; only one count was recorded for roughly 32% of them. The leading ten clones occupy 20% of the sample.

The clonotype comes from a human donor with low-grade glioma or glioblastoma, undergoing nonglioma brain surgery, or in good health (not recorded which). The rearrangement combines TRBV7-2 with TRBJ2-3; TRBD2 is a possible D gene, resting on 6 matching bases. The specimen was glioma tissue, nonneoplastic brain tissue, or PBMCs (not recorded which). The DNA sequence reads TGTGCCAGCAGTTCTCCGCCCGGGAGAAGCACAGATACGCAGTATTTT. Its protein reads: CASSSPPGRSTDTQYF.